This is a list of T cell receptor beta chains from one sample in a study of cytomegalovirus exposure and HLA in healthy donors. Generated by immunoSEQ multiplex PCR, the TCRdb table keeps only in-frame clones and is missing some. The sample lists under 70,000 clones; about three quarters were seen once. Sample: PBMCs. These TCRs come from a female donor in good health and CMV-seronegative. Both conserved end residues are part of each CDR3. The order of the fields is clone size, D gene, V gene, J gene, CDR3 DNA, CDR3 protein. A D gene is named only where the DNA matches it firmly. Only part of the rows carry a size: once, few, many, or a class if the clone is expanded.

few	TRBD2	TRBV15	TRBJ2-7	TGTGCCACCCAGGCGGGACTAGCGCGAAGCTCCTACGAGCAGTACTTC	CATQAGLARSSYEQYF
few	NA	TRBV20-1	TRBJ2-3	TGCAGTGCGATTCGGGGGGATACGCAGTATTTT	CSAIRGDTQYF
NA	NA	TRBV2	TRBJ1-2	TGTGCCAGCAGCCCGACCGGACAGAGTAACTATGGCTACACCTTC	CASSPTGQSNYGYTF
NA	NA	TRBV20-1	TRBJ2-1	TGCAGTGCTCCGGGGGTCAGGCAGTTCTTC	CSAPGVRQFF
NA	TRBD1	TRBV7-2	TRBJ1-2	TGTGCCAGCAGCAAGGGGACAGGGAACTATGGCTACACCTTC	CASSKGTGNYGYTF
NA	TRBD1	TRBV11-1	TRBJ2-3	TGTGCCAGCAGCTTAGGGACAGGGGTCCGCACAGATACGCAGTATTTT	CASSLGTGVRTDTQYF
NA	NA	TRBV28	TRBJ1-2	TGTGCCAGCAAACAGGACAGTCCTGGCTACACCTTC	CASKQDSPGYTF
NA	NA	TRBV6-1	TRBJ2-1	TGTGCCAGCAGTGGCGCCAGGGGCAATGAGCAGTTCTTC	CASSGARGNEQFF
NA	NA	TRBV20-1	TRBJ2-7	TGCAGTCCTGCGGAGTACGAGCAGTACTTC	CSPAEYEQYF
NA	NA	TRBV29-1	TRBJ2-1	TGCAGCGGGCGGGCCAACTCCGGGGAGCAGTTCTTC	CSGRANSGEQFF
NA	TRBD1	TRBV9	TRBJ2-1	TGTGCCAGCAGCGAAACGGGACAGGGATACAATGAGCAGTTCTTC	CASSETGQGYNEQFF
NA	TRBD2	TRBV7-3	TRBJ2-1	TGTGCCAGCAGCGCGGGACTAGCGGGAGTCAGTGAGCAGTTCTTC	CASSAGLAGVSEQFF
NA	TRBD2	TRBV30	TRBJ2-5	TGTGCCTGGAGTGTACCCTCCTTTAAACTAGCGTTTTCCCAAGAGACCCAGTACTTC	CAWSVPSFKLAFSQETQYF
NA	TRBD1	TRBV27	TRBJ1-2	TGTGCCAGCAGGCCTACTTCGACAGGGGCGGTCTATGGCTACACCTTC	CASRPTSTGAVYGYTF
NA	NA	TRBV7-9	TRBJ1-5	TGTTCCAGCAGCTTACAGGAACAACAGCCCCAGCATTTT	CSSSLQEQQPQHF
NA	TRBD1	TRBV5-1	TRBJ2-7	TGCGCCAGCAGCTCTACCCCGGGACAGGGGATCTACGAGCAGTACTTC	CASSSTPGQGIYEQYF